This TCR beta chain was captured by sequencing in a study of glioma-infiltrating T cells (dated by TCRdb to the mid-2010s). For the wider study: TCR alpha- and beta-chain repertoires were sequenced from glioma tissue, non-neoplastic brain tissue and matched peripheral blood mononuclear cells. Each tissue-infiltrating repertoire was compared with the same patient's peripheral blood repertoire to measure divergence between tissue and blood T-cell populations. Three low-grade glioma patients, fewer than 10 primary glioblastoma patients and three non-glioma patients contributing non-neoplastic brain tissue were included in the paired cohort. Broader findings and caveats from the paper: Very few CDR3 sequences were found to be shared between tissue and blood, and this scarcity was attributed to high CDR3 diversity and limited sampling. VJ-independent divergence between tissue and blood was found to be below expectation in non-neoplastic patients but above expectation in all gliomas, particularly low-grade gliomas. Small numbers underpinned the group comparisons: roughly 8 glioblastoma patients, three low-grade glioma patients and three non-neoplastic patients.

In this sample, this clonotype turned up many times. Its antigen remains undetermined. The sample holds no much larger clone one base away, and base qualities are not on file. TCR alpha and beta CDR3 regions were amplified with the iRepertoire nested amplicon-rescue multiplex PCR (arm-PCR) platform from RNA. One-step reverse transcription and amplification used about 100-400 ng of tissue mRNA or PBMC total RNA as input. Following bead purification, Illumina adapters were added by a secondary multiplex PCR, and the libraries were gel-purified between 200 and 400 bp. Libraries carried internal 6-nucleotide barcodes used for demultiplexing. The libraries were sequenced on an Illumina MiSeq using 2x220 or 2x250 nucleotide paired-end reads. Per the source publication's procedure: Paired reads were merged using FLASH 1.2.11 and were aligned to the GRCh37 human genome using BWA-MEM, after which TRA and TRB reads were extracted. An IMGT-derived reference of cassette sequences and CDR3 motifs, with pseudogenes included, was used for V and J assignment. Reads were translated in three frames, and productive CDR3s were defined by a C…FGXG motif without stop codons. Unique combinations of V-J cassette pair and CDR3 amino acid sequence were defined as clonotypes. Reads were filtered by Hamming distance, thresholded by each sample's sequence error rate in mapped regions. Through fastp at Q25 and MiXCR, TCRdb rebuilt clones from the public reads, retaining in-frame beta chains. Every distinct CDR3 protein forms one entry, paired with its most common genes and DNA. The authors' filters were not applied to this entry. A total of approximately 120,000 distinct CDR3 sequences appear in this sample, roughly 25% of them only once. The ten largest clonotypes hold approximately 14% of the sample.

The sample consisted of glioma tissue, nonneoplastic brain tissue, or PBMCs (not recorded which). The sequence was obtained from a human donor with low-grade glioma or glioblastoma, undergoing nonglioma brain surgery, or in good health (not recorded which).

The DNA sequence is TGCGCCAGCAGCTTGGATCATCGCGAGCAGTACTTC. Protein translation: CASSLDHREQYF. Recombination connected TRBV5-1 to TRBJ2-7; the D segment cannot be called with confidence. Between the V and J ends, shortened by 0 bases and 6 bases respectively, the junction contains 7 bases. Including the terminal cysteine and phenylalanine, the CDR3 comprises 12 residues. Solely the CDR3 DNA is kept, with 36 bases framed from the first base. The germline V gene provides CDR1 SGHRS and CDR2 YFSETQ.